This T cell receptor (beta chain) was recovered during a study of high-grade serous ovarian cancer treatment subgroups. Study background: Samples averaged 14,192 reads and 7,000 or so unique TCR beta rearrangements. Study-wide findings and caveats: Same-patient tumor repertoires overlapped at roughly 0.1 to 0.79; different patients barely overlapped. TCR relatedness rose with neoantigen level and trended with mutation load.

Tumor tissue was taken before any definitive surgery or chemotherapy was given. To note about this clone: The antigen remains unidentified.

V was trimmed by 5 bases and J by 3 bases, leaving 13 bases between them. The germline V gene has CDR1 MNHEY and CDR2 SMNVEV (reference sequence). CDR3 length equals 14 residues. TCRdb keeps only in-frame clones here, not all; method: immunoSEQ multiplex PCR. The sample holds roughly 2,500 clones, about 69% seen once. The clonotype comes from a human donor with high-grade serous ovarian cancer. Specimen: tumor tissue. This sequence joins TRBV27 and TRBJ1-2, with a weak D call TRBD1 (6 bases). CDR3 in DNA: TGTGCCAGCAGTCCATCAGGGGCGGACTATGGCTACACCTTC. This translates into CASSPSGADYGYTF.